The clone carrying this T cell receptor beta chain was detected many times. Antigen specificity is unknown. This sample is part of a study of response to subunit inactivated influenza vaccine. Whole-study findings and limits: Each seasonal influenza vaccination, the authors suggested, recruits few new T cells.

TCRdb analysed the RT-PCR reads with MiXCR anew, one entry per CDR3 protein. The repertoire consists of 600,000 to 850,000 distinct CDR3 sequences, with 12% to 15% occurring once and the leading ten covering 7.6%. V lost 2 bases to trimming and J lost 6 bases; unmatched junction nucleotides: 7. The CDR3 covers 17 residues. Per germline, CDR1 SGHDT and CDR2 YYEEEE. The sequences come from PBMCs from blood, collected approximately 15 days before vaccination. The clonotype was recovered from a man between 45 and 60 years old who received an inactivated influenza vaccine. J is TRBJ2-1 and V is TRBV5-6, with 14 nucleotides matching TRBD2. The CDR3 sequence is CASSFDYGTSGSNEQFF. CDR3 DNA sequence: TGTGCCAGCAGCTTTGACTACGGGACTAGCGGGAGCAATGAGCAGTTCTTC.